The source of this TCR beta chain is a study of blood T cells in healthy people across ages. This clonotype was picked up one time. Its antigen is currently unknown. Whole-study findings and limits: Donor CMV status was unknown, possibly confounding expanded clonotype changes. Since the PBMCs were unsorted, naive and antigen-experienced cells could not be conclusively compared.

The CDR3 has 17 residues. Germline V gene data show CDR1 as KGHDR and CDR2 as SFDVKD. V lost 4 bases and J lost 9; bases outside the gene matches: 16. Per-sample PBMC isolation yielded at least 7 million cells. Together with a sample-barcoded 5' primer, a J-beta primer mix was included in a second PCR lasting about 6 to 11 cycles. A tag from a template-switch adaptor with 12 random nucleotides marked each cDNA molecule. TCRdb analysed the 5' RACE reads with MiXCR anew, one entry per CDR3 protein. The data show 700,000 to 900,000 distinct CDR3 sequences, roughly 50% seen once. V usage is TRBV24-1 and J usage is TRBJ2-1; 8 bases agree with TRBD2. Sequencing input: blood. The TCR originated in an older man in good health. The CDR3 region has the DNA TGTGCCACCAGTGACTCGACACCGGGACTAGGAAGCCTTGAGCAGTTCTTC. Encoded protein: CATSDSTPGLGSLEQFF.